The 5 T cell receptor beta chains below come from one sample, sequenced in a study of blood T cell repertoires in COVID-19. Clones were sequenced by immunoSEQ multiplex PCR, and TCRdb holds only the in-frame ones, with some missing. The sample shows 200,000 to 250,000 clones, 86% of them seen only once. The sample taken for sequencing was PBMCs or T cells enriched from blood (not recorded which). These receptors came from a middle-aged man who had recovered from COVID-19.

The chain has TRBV5-1 and TRBJ1-6, with 8 bases fitting TRBD1. In germline, CDR1 is SGHRS, CDR2 YFSETQ. J gave up 5 bases and V 0 bases, and 7 bases lay outside the gene matches. The CDR3 is 17 residues long. The CDR3 region has the DNA TGCGCCAGCAGCTTGGACAACAGGGGGTGGGATAATTCACCCCTCCACTTT. This gives the protein CASSLDNRGWDNSPLHF. Full variable domain (rest looked up from reference TRBV5-1 and TRBJ1-6): KAGVTQTPRYLIKTRGQQVTLSCSPISGHRSVSWYQQTPGQGLQFLFEYFSETQRNKGNFPGRFSGRQFSNSRSEMNVSTLELGDSALYLCASSLDNRGWDNSPLHFGNGTRLTVT.

The CDR3 nucleotides read TGCGCCAGCAGCTTGGATGCCGGGAACACTGAAGCTTTCTTT. Translating gives CASSLDAGNTEAFF. The chain joins TRBV5-1 to TRBJ1-1; no reliable D call. V lost 0 bases and J 1 base, leaving 7 bases between the germline ends. The CDR3 totals 14 residues. Germline CDR1 reads SGHRS; CDR2 reads YFSETQ.

The chain couples TRBV19 to TRBJ1-3; TRBD1 matches at 7 bases. The germline V gene encodes CDR1 LNHDA and CDR2 SQIVND (reference sequence). With 7 bases clipped from V and 4 bases from J, the junction kept 10 bases outside the gene matches. There are 15 residues in the CDR3. This CDR3 is CASNDDRVGGNTIYF. The CDR3 DNA follows: TGTGCCAGTAACGACGACAGGGTAGGCGGAAACACCATATATTTT. Full variable domain (rest looked up from reference TRBV19 and TRBJ1-3): DGGITQSPKYLFRKEGQNVTLSCEQNLNHDAMYWYRQDPGQGLRLIYYSQIVNDFQKGDIAEGYSVSREKKESFPLTVTSAQKNPTAFYLCASNDDRVGGNTIYFGEGSWLTVV.

In regard to this clone: In the same sample, other DNA sequences code for this CDR3. The J gene is TRBJ2-1, the V gene TRBV5-1; 7 nucleotides agree with TRBD1. CDR3 length equals 14 residues. Looked up from germline, CDR1 is SGHRS and CDR2 is YFSETQ. Trimming removed 5 bases from V and 4 bases from J; junction bases left unmatched: 6. DNA for the CDR3: TGCGCCAGCAGTAGTGACAGGGCGTACAATGAGCAGTTCTTC. As protein: CASSSDRAYNEQFF. Full variable domain (outside the CDR3, taken from reference TRBV5-1 and TRBJ2-1): KAGVTQTPRYLIKTRGQQVTLSCSPISGHRSVSWYQQTPGQGLQFLFEYFSETQRNKGNFPGRFSGRQFSNSRSEMNVSTLELGDSALYLCASSSDRAYNEQFFGPGTRLTVL.

V gene TRBV7-2 combines with J gene TRBJ1-3, with D possibly being TRBD1 (6 bases). Germline-derived CDR1 and CDR2 are SGHTA and FQGNSA. CDR3 length: 15 residues. The V and J ends lost 5 bases and 0 bases respectively, with 11 bases between them. The CDR3 coding sequence is TGTGCCAGCAGCCAGACAGGTTTCTCTGGAAACACCATATATTTT. This encodes CASSQTGFSGNTIYF.